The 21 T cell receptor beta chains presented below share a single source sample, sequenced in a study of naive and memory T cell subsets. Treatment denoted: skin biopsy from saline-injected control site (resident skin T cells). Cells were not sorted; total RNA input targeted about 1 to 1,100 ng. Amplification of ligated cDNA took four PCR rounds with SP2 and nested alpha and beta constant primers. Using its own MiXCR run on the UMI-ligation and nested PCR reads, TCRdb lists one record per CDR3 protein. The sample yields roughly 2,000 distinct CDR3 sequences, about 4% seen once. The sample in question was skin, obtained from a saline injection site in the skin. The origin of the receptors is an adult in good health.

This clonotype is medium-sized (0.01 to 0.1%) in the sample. CDR3 sequence (DNA): TGTGCCACCTCGTCCAAGGGGGGCACTGAAGCTTTCTTT. It translates to CATSSKGGTEAFF. The J gene is TRBJ1-1, the V gene TRBV6-5; TRBD1 is a possible D gene (6 bases). Germline CDR1 MNHEY, CDR2 SVGAGI. The germline V and J ends were trimmed by 10 bases and 4 bases, with 16 bases remaining between them. CDR3 length equals 13 residues.

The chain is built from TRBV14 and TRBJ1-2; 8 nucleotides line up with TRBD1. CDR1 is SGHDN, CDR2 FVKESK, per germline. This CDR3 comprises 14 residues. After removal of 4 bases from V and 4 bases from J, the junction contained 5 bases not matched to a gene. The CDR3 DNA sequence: TGTGCCAGCAGCCCCCCGGGACAGGCCTATGGCTACACCTTC. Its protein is CASSPPGQAYGYTF.

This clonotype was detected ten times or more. CDR3 loop: CASNGGMEGPMGEQYF. DNA of the CDR3: TGTGCCAGCAACGGAGGCATGGAGGGGCCGATGGGTGAGCAGTACTTC. V and J are TRBV9 and TRBJ2-7, with D perhaps matching TRBD2 (6 bases). V was pared by 6 bases and J by 7 bases, with 26 bases between. The CDR3 covers 16 residues. The germline CDR1 and CDR2 sequences are SGDLS and YYNGEE.

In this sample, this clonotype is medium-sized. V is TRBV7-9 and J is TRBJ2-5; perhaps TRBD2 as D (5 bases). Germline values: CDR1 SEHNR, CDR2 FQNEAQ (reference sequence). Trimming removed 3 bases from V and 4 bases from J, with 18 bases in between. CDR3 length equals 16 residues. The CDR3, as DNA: TGTGCCAGCAGCTTCAGGACTCCTCTTGGTAGAGAGACCCAGTACTTC. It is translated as CASSFRTPLGRETQYF.

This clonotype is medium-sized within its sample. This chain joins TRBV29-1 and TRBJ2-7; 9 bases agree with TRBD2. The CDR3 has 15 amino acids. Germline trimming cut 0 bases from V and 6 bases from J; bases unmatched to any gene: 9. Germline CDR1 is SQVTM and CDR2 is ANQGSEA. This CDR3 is CSVEDYLAGSAEQYF. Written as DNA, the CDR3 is TGCAGCGTTGAAGATTACCTAGCGGGATCGGCCGAGCAGTACTTC.

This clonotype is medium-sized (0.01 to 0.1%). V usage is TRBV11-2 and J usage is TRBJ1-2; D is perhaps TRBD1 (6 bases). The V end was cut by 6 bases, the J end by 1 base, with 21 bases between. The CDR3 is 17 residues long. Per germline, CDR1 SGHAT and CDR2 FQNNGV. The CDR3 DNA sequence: TGTGCCAGCAGTTCTAGCGGCCTACGGGACAATAACTATGGCTACACCTTC. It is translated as CASSSSGLRDNNYGYTF.

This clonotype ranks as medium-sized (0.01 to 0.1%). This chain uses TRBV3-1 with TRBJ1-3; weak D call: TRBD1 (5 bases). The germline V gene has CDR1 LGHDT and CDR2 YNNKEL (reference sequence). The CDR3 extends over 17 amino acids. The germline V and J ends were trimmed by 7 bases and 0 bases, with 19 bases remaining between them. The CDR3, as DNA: TGTGCCAGCACCCCAAGGACACTCTTGGACTCTGGAAACACCATATATTTT. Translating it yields CASTPRTLLDSGNTIYF.

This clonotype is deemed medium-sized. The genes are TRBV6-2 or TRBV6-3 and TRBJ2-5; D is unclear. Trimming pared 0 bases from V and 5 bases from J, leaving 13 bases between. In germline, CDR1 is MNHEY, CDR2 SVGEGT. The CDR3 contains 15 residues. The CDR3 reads CASSYSQSVRETQYF. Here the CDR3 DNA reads TGTGCCAGCAGTTACTCCCAAAGCGTACGGGAGACCCAGTACTTC.

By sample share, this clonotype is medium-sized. CDR3: CASQEGPGNSPLHF. In DNA, the CDR3 is TGTGCCAGTCAAGAGGGACCGGGTAATTCACCCCTCCACTTT. V usage is TRBV11-2 and J usage is TRBJ1-6; tentatively, D is TRBD1 (5 bases). The V gene lost 9 bases and the J gene lost 6 bases, with 15 bases spanning the gap. Germline loops: CDR1 SGHAT, CDR2 FQNNGV. CDR3 size: 14 residues.

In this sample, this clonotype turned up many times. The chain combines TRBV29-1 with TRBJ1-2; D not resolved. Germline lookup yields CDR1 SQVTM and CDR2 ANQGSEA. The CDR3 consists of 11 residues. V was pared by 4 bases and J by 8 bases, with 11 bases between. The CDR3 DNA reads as TGCAGCGTTGTCGCCCACGGAGGCTACACCTTC. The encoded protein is CSVVAHGGYTF.

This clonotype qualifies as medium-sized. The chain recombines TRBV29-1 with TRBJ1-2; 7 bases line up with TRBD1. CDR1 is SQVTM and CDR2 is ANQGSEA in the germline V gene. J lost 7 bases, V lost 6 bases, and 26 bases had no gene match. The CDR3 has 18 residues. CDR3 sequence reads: CSVNTSGQRGLITGGYTF. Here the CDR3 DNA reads TGCAGCGTAAATACCTCGGGACAGAGGGGGCTGATAACGGGTGGCTACACCTTC.

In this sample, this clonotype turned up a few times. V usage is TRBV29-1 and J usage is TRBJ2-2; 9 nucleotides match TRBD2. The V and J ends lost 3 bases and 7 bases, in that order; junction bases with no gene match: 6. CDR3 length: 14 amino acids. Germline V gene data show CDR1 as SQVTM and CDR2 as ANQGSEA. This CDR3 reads CSVEQRGVRGELFF. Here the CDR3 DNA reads TGCAGCGTTGAGCAGCGGGGGGTACGCGGGGAGCTGTTTTTT.

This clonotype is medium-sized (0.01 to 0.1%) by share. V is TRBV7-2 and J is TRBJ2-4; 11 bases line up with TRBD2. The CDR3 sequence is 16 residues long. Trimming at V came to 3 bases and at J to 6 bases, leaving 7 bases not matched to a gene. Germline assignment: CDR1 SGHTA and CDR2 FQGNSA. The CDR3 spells CASSFWSGLAVNIQYF. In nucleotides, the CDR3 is TGTGCCAGCAGCTTTTGGTCGGGACTAGCGGTAAACATTCAGTACTTC.

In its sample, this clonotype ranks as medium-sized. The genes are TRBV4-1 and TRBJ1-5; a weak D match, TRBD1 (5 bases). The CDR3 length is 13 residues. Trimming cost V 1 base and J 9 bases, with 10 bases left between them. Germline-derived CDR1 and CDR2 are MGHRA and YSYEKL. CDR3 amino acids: CASSQVWRGPQHF. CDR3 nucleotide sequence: TGCGCCAGCAGCCAAGTTTGGAGGGGGCCCCAGCATTTT.

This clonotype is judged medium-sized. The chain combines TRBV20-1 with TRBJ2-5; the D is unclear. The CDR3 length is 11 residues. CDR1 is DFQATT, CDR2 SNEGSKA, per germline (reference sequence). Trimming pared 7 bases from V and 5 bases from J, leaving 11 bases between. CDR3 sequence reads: CSGSFMETQYF. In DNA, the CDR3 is TGCAGTGGGTCCTTTATGGAGACCCAGTACTTC.

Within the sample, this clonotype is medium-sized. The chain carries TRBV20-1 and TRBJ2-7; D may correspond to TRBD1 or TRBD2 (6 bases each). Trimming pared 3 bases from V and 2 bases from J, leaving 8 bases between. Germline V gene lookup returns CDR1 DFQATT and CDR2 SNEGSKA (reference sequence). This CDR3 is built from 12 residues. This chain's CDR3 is CSASRGPYEQYF. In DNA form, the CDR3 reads TGCAGTGCTAGTCGGGGGCCCTACGAGCAGTACTTC.

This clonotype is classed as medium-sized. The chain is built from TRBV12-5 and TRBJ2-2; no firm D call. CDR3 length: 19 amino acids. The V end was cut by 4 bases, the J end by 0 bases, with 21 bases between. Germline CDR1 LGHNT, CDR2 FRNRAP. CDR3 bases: TGTGCTAGTGGTTCGACCAATAAAAAACAGTTCGCGAACACCGGGGAGCTGTTTTTT. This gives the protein CASGSTNKKQFANTGELFF.

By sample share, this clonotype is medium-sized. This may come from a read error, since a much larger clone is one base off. CDR3 region: CASSLNPPGGDYRDTF. The CDR3 DNA reads as TGTGCCAGCAGCTTAAATCCCCCGGGAGGTGATTATCGCGACACCTTC. The chain recombines TRBV13 with TRBJ1-2; D not resolved. V was clipped by 2 bases and J by 12 bases, with 25 bases between them. CDR3 length: 16 amino acids. CDR1 and CDR2 from the germline V gene are PRHDT and FYEKMQ (reference sequence).

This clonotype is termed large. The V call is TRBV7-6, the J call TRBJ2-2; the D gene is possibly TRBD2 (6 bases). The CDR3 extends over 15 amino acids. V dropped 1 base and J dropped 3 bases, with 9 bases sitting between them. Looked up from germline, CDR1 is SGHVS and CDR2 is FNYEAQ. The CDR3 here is CASSLVGSYTGELFF. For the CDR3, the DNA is TGTGCCAGCAGCTTAGTCGGGAGTTACACCGGGGAGCTGTTTTTT.

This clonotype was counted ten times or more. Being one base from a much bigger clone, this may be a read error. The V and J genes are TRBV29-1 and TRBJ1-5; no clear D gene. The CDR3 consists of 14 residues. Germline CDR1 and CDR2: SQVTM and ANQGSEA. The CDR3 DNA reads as TGCAGCGTTGCCGAGGACGTTAGAGATCAGCCCCAGAATTTT. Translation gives CSVAEDVRDQPQNF. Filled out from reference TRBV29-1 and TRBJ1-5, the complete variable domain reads SAVISQKPSRDICQRGTSLTIQCQVDSQVTMMFWYRQQPGQSLTLIATANQGSEATYESGFVIDKFPISRPNLTFSTLTVSNMSPEDSSIYLCSVAEDVRDQPQNFGDGTRLSIL.

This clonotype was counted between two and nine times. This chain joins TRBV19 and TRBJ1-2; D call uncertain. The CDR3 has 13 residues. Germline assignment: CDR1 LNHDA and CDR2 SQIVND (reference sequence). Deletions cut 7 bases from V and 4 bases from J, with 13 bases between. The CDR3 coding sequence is TGTGCCAGTAAATTTCAGGATTCCTATGGCTACACCTTC. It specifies CASKFQDSYGYTF.